One sample yielded the 18 T cell receptor beta chains listed below, sequenced in a study of shared clonotypes between healthy human individuals (dated by TCRdb to the early 2020s). The method was the immunoSEQ multiplex PCR assay. In TCRdb, the immuneACCESS table is reduced to in-frame sequences with V and J assigned. These tables do not hold every clone; where another copy was compared, an unresolved V gene accounts for under half, and the others remain unexplained. Present in this sample are 2 million to 2.5 million clones, approximately 95% of which were seen just once. The ten largest clonotypes hold under 0.45% of the sample. The sequencing input was naive CD4+ T cells from PBMCs. Interpreted using the paper, the cell subset or site label stands for: CD45RA+ positively selected. These receptors all stem from a young man in good health. Some clones in this sample may be carry-over from other donors' samples.

The rearrangement uses TRBV6-1 and TRBJ1-2, with D possibly being TRBD1 (5 bases). CDR1 is MNHNS, CDR2 SASEGT, per germline. With 3 bases removed from V and 11 bases from J, the gap between germline ends came to 13 bases. The CDR3 loop spans 12 amino acids. The CDR3 coding sequence is TGTGCCAGCAGTGACTCGGGACGGCGATACACCTTC. It translates to CASSDSGRRYTF.

This rearrangement joins TRBV5-4 to TRBJ2-1; the match to TRBD2 covers 8 bases. V trimming: 2 bases; J trimming: 3 bases; junction bases outside the gene matches: 7. The CDR3 totals 16 residues. Germline V CDR1 and CDR2: SGHNT, YYREEE (reference sequence). CDR3 sequence: CASSFGLAGFYNEQFF. The CDR3 nucleotides read TGTGCCAGCAGCTTCGGCCTAGCGGGCTTCTACAATGAGCAGTTCTTC.

Concerning this clone itself: At the DNA level, this CDR3 is encoded by other sequences in the same sample as well. The chain has TRBV18 and TRBJ2-1; TRBD2 is a possible D gene (5 bases). V lost 3 bases and J lost 6, with 9 bases in between. Germline CDR1 reads KGHSH; CDR2 reads LQKENI. The CDR3 covers 13 residues. CDR3 in amino acids: CASSPPSGNEQFF. The CDR3 DNA follows: TGTGCCAGCTCACCTCCCAGCGGCAATGAGCAGTTCTTC. The whole variable domain, remainder taken from reference TRBV18 and TRBJ2-1, is NAGVMQNPRHLVRRRGQEARLRCSPMKGHSHVYWYRQLPEEGLKFMVYLQKENIIDESGMPKERFSAEFPKEGPSILRIQQVVRGDSAAYFCASSPPSGNEQFFGPGTRLTVL.

This chain uses TRBV29-1 with TRBJ1-4; D is undetermined. The CDR3 has 12 residues. Germline values: CDR1 SQVTM, CDR2 ANQGSEA. The V gene lost 4 bases and the J gene lost 7 bases, with 10 bases spanning the gap. The CDR3 region is CSVVGFAEKLFF. Written as DNA, the CDR3 is TGCAGCGTTGTAGGATTCGCTGAAAAACTGTTTTTT. Looking up the rest from reference TRBV29-1 and TRBJ1-4 gives the full variable domain: SAVISQKPSRDICQRGTSLTIQCQVDSQVTMMFWYRQQPGQSLTLIATANQGSEATYESGFVIDKFPISRPNLTFSTLTVSNMSPEDSSIYLCSVVGFAEKLFFGSGTQLSVL.

V gene TRBV6-1 combines with J gene TRBJ2-7; D is possibly TRBD1 (7 bases). Germline CDR1 MNHNS, CDR2 SASEGT. CDR3 size: 15 residues. V lost 5 bases, J lost 0 bases, and 14 bases lay in between. The CDR3 region is CASSRQGGFSYEQYF. DNA for the CDR3: TGTGCCAGCAGTCGTCAGGGGGGCTTCTCCTACGAGCAGTACTTC.

This chain links TRBV28 with TRBJ1-1; TRBD1 is a possible D gene (6 bases). Trimming shortened V by 5 bases and J by 1 base, and 14 bases separated the two germline ends. Germline V gene data show CDR1 as MDHEN and CDR2 as SYDVKM. The CDR3 contains 15 residues. The CDR3, as DNA: TGTGCCAGCAGTCGCGTGGGGGCCGGGAACACTGAAGCTTTCTTT. Translation gives CASSRVGAGNTEAFF.

A remark on this clone: The same CDR3 also results from other DNA sequences found in this sample. J is TRBJ2-5 and V is TRBV7-2, with a weak D call TRBD1 (5 bases). Germline loops: CDR1 SGHTA, CDR2 FQGNSA. V was clipped by 3 bases and J by 4 bases, with 9 bases between them. The CDR3 is 13 amino acids. The chain's CDR3 is CASSFDRGETQYF. The CDR3 region has the DNA TGTGCCAGCAGCTTCGATAGGGGAGAGACCCAGTACTTC.

The V and J genes are TRBV11-2 and TRBJ1-5; no clear D gene. CDR3 size: 13 residues. The germline V gene encodes CDR1 SGHAT and CDR2 FQNNGV. With 2 bases removed from V and 2 bases from J, the gap between germline ends came to 4 bases. The CDR3 loop reads CASSLSRNQPQHF. The CDR3 DNA reads as TGTGCCAGCAGCTTAAGCCGCAATCAGCCCCAGCATTTT.

The V gene is TRBV19, the J gene TRBJ2-1; 8 nucleotides align to TRBD1. Trimming at V came to 4 bases and at J to 2 bases, leaving 13 bases not matched to a gene. CDR1 and CDR2 (germline): LNHDA, SQIVND (reference sequence). The CDR3 has 18 residues. CDR3 DNA sequence: TGTGCCAGTAGTAACACAATCGGGACAGGAACTACCTACAATGAGCAGTTCTTC. Translating it yields CASSNTIGTGTTYNEQFF.

J is TRBJ2-5 and V is TRBV9, with TRBD2 matching over 12 bases. CDR1 SGDLS and CDR2 YYNGEE come from the germline V gene. The CDR3 loop spans 16 amino acids. Trimming removed 2 bases from V and 0 bases from J; junction bases left unmatched: 2. The CDR3 reads CASSVGLAGYQETQYF. The CDR3 nucleotides are TGTGCCAGCAGCGTCGGACTAGCGGGATACCAAGAGACCCAGTACTTC.

Details on this clone: Its ends do not fully match the called genes, so a read error is possible. The rearrangement joins TRBV7-9 to TRBJ2-7, with TRBD2 matching over 10 bases. The CDR3 totals 15 residues. Germline V CDR1 and CDR2: SEHNR, FQNEAQ (reference sequence). CDR3 nucleotides: TGTGCCAGCAGCCCGAAGCGGGAGGGCCCTCGGGAGCAGCACTTC. Protein sequence: CASSPKREGPREQHF.

As for this clone: This CDR3 is also generated by other DNA sequences in the sample. This chain connects TRBV7-3 to TRBJ2-7; 9 bases fit TRBD2. Germline CDR1 SGHTA, CDR2 FQGTGA. Trimming cost V 1 base and J 2 bases; bases outside gene matches: 3. The CDR3 totals 15 residues. Here the CDR3 reads CASSLIAGGPYEQYF. Here the CDR3 DNA reads TGTGCCAGCAGCTTAATTGCGGGAGGGCCCTACGAGCAGTACTTC. Complete variable domain (other parts from reference TRBV7-3 and TRBJ2-7): GAGVSQTPSNKVTEKGKYVELRCDPISGHTALYWYRQSLGQGPEFLIYFQGTGAADDSGLPNDRFFAVRPEGSVSTLKIQRTERGDSAVYLCASSLIAGGPYEQYFGPGTRLTVT.

The rearrangement joins TRBV30 to TRBJ1-2, with no clear D. Germline V gene sequence: CDR1 GTSNPN, CDR2 SVGIG (reference sequence). CDR3 length: 14 residues. V was shortened by 3 bases and J by 5 bases, with 16 bases between the two germline ends. The CDR3 protein is CAWSGIRVSYGYTF. As DNA, the CDR3 is TGTGCCTGGAGCGGTATCCGGGTTTCTTATGGCTACACCTTC.

The V gene is TRBV21-1, the J gene TRBJ1-2; the table's D call TRBD1 went unverified against the DNA. TRBV21-1 counts as a pseudogene. There are 14 residues in the CDR3. CDR3 in amino acids: CASSRHSWVPGYTF. The CDR3 DNA sequence: TGTGCCAGCAGCCGGCACAGCTGGGTGCCTGGCTACACCTTC.

This clone has a handful of counts. The rearrangement uses TRBV18 and TRBJ1-5; D is ambiguous. The germline V gene has CDR1 KGHSH and CDR2 LQKENI. With 2 bases removed from V and 6 bases from J, the gap between germline ends came to 11 bases. This CDR3 comprises 14 residues. CDR3: CASSPKTKGQPQHF. The CDR3 DNA reads as TGTGCCAGCTCACCAAAGACTAAGGGTCAGCCCCAGCATTTT.

This rearrangement joins TRBV7-2 to TRBJ2-7; 9 positions match TRBD2. The CDR3 contains 16 residues. V lost 2 bases to trimming and J lost 6 bases; unmatched junction nucleotides: 11. Germline V lookup: CDR1 SGHTA, CDR2 FQGNSA. Written as DNA, the CDR3 is TGTGCCAGCAGCTTACGGCTAGCGGGAAGTGCCTCCGAGCAGTACTTC. Protein product: CASSLRLAGSASEQYF.

The V and J genes are TRBV30 and TRBJ2-2, with D possibly being TRBD2 (6 bases). V was shortened by 0 bases and J by 2 bases, with 19 bases between the two germline ends. Germline V gives CDR1 GTSNPN, CDR2 SVGIG (reference sequence). This CDR3 is 18 amino acids long. CDR3 nucleotide sequence: TGTGCCTGGAGTGTACGGCTTTTGGCGGGACTCAACACCGGGGAGCTGTTTTTT. Amino acids: CAWSVRLLAGLNTGELFF.

The chain has TRBV28 and TRBJ2-2; D not resolved. The CDR3 runs 13 residues. V was cut by 9 bases and J by 6 bases, with 14 bases left in between. In germline, CDR1 is MDHEN, CDR2 SYDVKM. The CDR3 loop reads CASQGGGPGELFF. The CDR3 coding sequence is TGTGCCAGTCAAGGTGGCGGACCCGGGGAGCTGTTTTTT.